This entry describes one T cell receptor (beta chain). In the authors' methods: Amplification of reference gene primers was used by the study to estimate nucleated cell counts. The method was immunoSEQ multiplex PCR; TCRdb's version includes in-frame clones alone and lacks a portion of them. V, J and clone size derive from that table, while D and trimming were established from the DNA sequence. The sample holds 51,000 or so clones; around nine tenths are singletons and the top ten take 9%. The data were taken from a study of blood T cell repertoires in COVID-19. Overall study context: The United States, Italy and Spain supplied acute and convalescent COVID-19 samples. Sources were T cells, B-cell-depleted T cells, or PBMCs; the material itself was cDNA or gDNA.

Germline CDR1 is SGHTA and CDR2 is FQGNSA. V lost 5 bases and J lost 4, with 9 bases in between. The CDR3 spans 13 residues. The receptor comes from a man older than 75 with active or convalescent COVID-19. The chain recombines TRBV7-2 with TRBJ2-1; the D is unclear. Sequenced input: peripheral blood. The DNA for the CDR3 is TGTGCCAGCAGCACCGACGGGTACAATGAGCAGTTCTTC. Its translation: CASSTDGYNEQFF.